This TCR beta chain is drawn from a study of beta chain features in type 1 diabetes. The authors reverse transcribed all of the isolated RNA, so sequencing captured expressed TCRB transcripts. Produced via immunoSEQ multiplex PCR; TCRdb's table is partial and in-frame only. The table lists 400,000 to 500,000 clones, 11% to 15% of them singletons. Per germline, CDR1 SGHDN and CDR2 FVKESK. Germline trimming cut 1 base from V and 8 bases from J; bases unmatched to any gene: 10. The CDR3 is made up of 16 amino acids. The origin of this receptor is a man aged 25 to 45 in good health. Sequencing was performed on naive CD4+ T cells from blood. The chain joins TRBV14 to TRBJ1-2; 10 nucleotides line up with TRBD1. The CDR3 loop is CASSQALTGGLGGYTF. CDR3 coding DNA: TGTGCCAGCAGCCAAGCCCTGACAGGGGGCTTGGGCGGCTACACCTTC.